This T cell receptor beta chain was found in a study of shared clonotypes between healthy human individuals. Looking at the study overall: CD8 memory received one plate per donor, CD8 naive two, CD4 memory three and CD4 naive three.

Each subset's genomic DNA was split evenly across several immunoSEQ plates. Assay used: immunoSEQ multiplex PCR; TCRdb lists only in-frame clones, some missing. The table has approximately 2.1 million clones, more than 80% seen once. Germline assignment: CDR1 SGHRS and CDR2 YFSETQ. The CDR3 runs to 15 residues. V lost 0 bases and J 1 base, leaving 8 bases between the germline ends. Findings of the study overall: Researchers sampled only blood; tissue repertoires likely differ. When naive CD4 clonotypes were compared across several donors, 4% to 5.5% were shared.

This clone was found once. Its antigen is as yet unknown. The receptor was isolated from a man aged 18 to 30 in good health. Some clones in this sample may be carry-over from other donors' samples. The chain links TRBV5-1 to TRBJ2-1, with no clear D. The sample was naive CD4+ T cells from PBMCs. Noted subset: CD45RA+ positively selected. The CDR3 DNA is TGCGCCAGCAGCTTGGGTAGTCTATCCTACAATGAGCAGTTCTTC. Translation gives CASSLGSLSYNEQFF.